This is a list of T cell receptor beta chains from one sample in a study of T cell responses to AZD1222 COVID-19 vaccine. Assay used: immunoSEQ multiplex PCR; TCRdb lists only in-frame clones, some missing. This table holds roughly 100,000 clones, roughly 90% found once. The sequenced sample was peripheral blood, obtained on day 0 of AZD1222 vaccination. The receptors come from an adult in good health. The CDR3 runs from the conserved cysteine through the conserved F or W. A D gene is named only where the DNA matches it firmly.

CDR3 protein	CDR3 length	V gene	D gene
CATSRNHLGQGGEKLFF	17	TRBV15	TRBD1
CASSPKWGGNQPQHF	15	TRBV27	NA
CASSFLTSLRRRAKNIQYF	19	TRBV28	NA
CASSLIRGYEQYF	13	TRBV5-1	NA
CASSPGGGYNSPLHF	15	TRBV13	NA
CARSLLNGTGVDEQFF	16	TRBV5-3	TRBD1
CASSQEDTPWATQYF	15	TRBV4-1	NA
CASSRDRTQETQYF	14	TRBV2	TRBD1
CASSVGTGTIQETQYF	16	TRBV9	TRBD2
CASSVGQGIGKSYEQYF	17	TRBV19	TRBD1
CASSLSGTDTQYF	13	TRBV19	TRBD2
CAWRDGYSNQPQHF	14	TRBV30	NA
CASSLAQWGWGFGETQYF	18	TRBV7-2	NA
CASSFAGAGPYEQYF	15	TRBV7-9	NA
CAISLAGGSYNEQFF	15	TRBV10-3	TRBD2
CASSTPGTGGGGTQYF	16	TRBV19	TRBD1
CASSQAEGGHQPQHF	15	TRBV4-2	NA
CASSHRQGNTQYF	13	TRBV3-1/TRBV3-2	TRBD1
CASIPTPGSPNSPLHF	16	TRBV27	NA
CASSPVTNNSPLHF	14	TRBV19	NA
CASSSGGTSGEQYF	14	TRBV7-2	TRBD2
CSVRQGGYNSPLHF	14	TRBV29-1	TRBD1
CASTPGQSYGYTF	13	TRBV23-1	NA
CASSNATSGTQYF	13	TRBV21-1	NA
CASSLLGGYTEAFF	14	TRBV11-1	NA
CASSLLRAGNEKLFF	15	TRBV5-5	NA
CASRESGKDGYTF	13	TRBV28	NA
CASSWGYINEQFF	13	TRBV6-2/TRBV6-3	NA
CASSLVAGDNYGYTF	15	TRBV5-8	NA
CASSEGGENIQYF	13	TRBV6-4	NA
CASSLGPFGAQYF	13	TRBV11-2	NA
CASKSGSTDTQYF	13	TRBV2	NA
CASSSTGTGRETQYF	15	TRBV7-3	TRBD1
CAITRVSIREGNTIYF	16	TRBV10-3	NA
CASSQRQDYYGYTF	14	TRBV3-1/TRBV3-2	NA
CASSLGGTDTQYF	13	TRBV28	NA
CASSERVQPQHF	12	TRBV10-2	NA
CASSIGFRESEAFF	14	TRBV19	NA
CASSQDSFGTYEQYF	15	TRBV4-1	NA
CASSADGTGRAYNEQFF	17	TRBV19	NA
CASSSLQGNTEAFF	14	TRBV7-6	NA